This T cell receptor beta chain is drawn from a study of T cells after yellow fever vaccination. Whole-study context: Low-cell-number fractions underwent preparation using SMART-Seq v4 Ultra Low Input.

Whole-study results and caveats: Weaker overall, the secondary response nonetheless peaked faster (day 5 versus 15). Subsequent booster samples again held most clones from primary vaccination (96% CD4, over 80% CD8).

Template switching by 5'RACE produced TCR cDNA, adding a universal primer site and UMIs. TCRdb re-derived calls from the 5' RACE reads in MiXCR, one entry per CDR3 protein. The repertoire holds a few hundred thousand distinct CDR3 sequences, with roughly 3% as singletons. CDR3 length equals 15 residues. V gave up 3 bases and J gave up 5 bases, with 14 bases separating them. Germline V lookup: CDR1 KGHSH, CDR2 LQKENI. This clonotype was picked up many times. Its matching antigen is unknown. The sequence derives from a man younger than 30 who received the YFV17D yellow fever vaccine. The sample consisted of CD4+ T cells sorted from PBMCs, taken 10 days after the yellow fever booster vaccination. This rearrangement joins TRBV18 to TRBJ1-5; D is perhaps TRBD1 (6 bases). The CDR3 here is CASSPPGAVDQPQHF. The CDR3 region has the DNA TGTGCCAGCTCACCTCCAGGGGCGGTTGATCAGCCCCAGCATTTT. The variable domain in full, with the rest retrieved from reference TRBV18 and TRBJ1-5, is NAGVMQNPRHLVRRRGQEARLRCSPMKGHSHVYWYRQLPEEGLKFMVYLQKENIIDESGMPKERFSAEFPKEGPSILRIQQVVRGDSAAYFCASSPPGAVDQPQHFGDGTRLSIL.